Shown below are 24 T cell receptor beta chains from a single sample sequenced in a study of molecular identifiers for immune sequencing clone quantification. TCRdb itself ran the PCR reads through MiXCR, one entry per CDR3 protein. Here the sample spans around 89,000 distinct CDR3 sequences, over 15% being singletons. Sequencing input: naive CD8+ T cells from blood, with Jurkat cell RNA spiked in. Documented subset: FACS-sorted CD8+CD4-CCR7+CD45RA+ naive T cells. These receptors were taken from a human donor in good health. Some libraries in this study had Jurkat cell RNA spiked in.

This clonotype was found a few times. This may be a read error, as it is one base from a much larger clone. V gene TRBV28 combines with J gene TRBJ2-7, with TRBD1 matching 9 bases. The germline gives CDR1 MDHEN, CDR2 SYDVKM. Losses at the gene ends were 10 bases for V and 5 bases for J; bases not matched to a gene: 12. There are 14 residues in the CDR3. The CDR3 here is CATTSRDRVDEQYF. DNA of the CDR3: TGTGCCACGACGTCAAGGGACAGGGTAGACGAGCAGTACTTC.

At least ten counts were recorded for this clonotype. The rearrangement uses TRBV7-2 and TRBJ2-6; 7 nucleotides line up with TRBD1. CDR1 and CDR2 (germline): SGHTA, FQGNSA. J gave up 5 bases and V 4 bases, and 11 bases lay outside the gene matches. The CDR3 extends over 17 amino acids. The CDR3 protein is CASSSDTGVTWANVLTF. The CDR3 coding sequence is TGTGCCAGCAGCTCGGACACAGGGGTGACCTGGGCCAACGTCCTGACTTTC. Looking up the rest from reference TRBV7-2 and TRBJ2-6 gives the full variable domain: GAGVSQSPSNKVTEKGKDVELRCDPISGHTALYWYRQSLGQGLEFLIYFQGNSAPDKSGLPSDRFSAERTGGSVSTLTIQRTQQEDSAVYLCASSSDTGVTWANVLTFGAGSRLTVL.

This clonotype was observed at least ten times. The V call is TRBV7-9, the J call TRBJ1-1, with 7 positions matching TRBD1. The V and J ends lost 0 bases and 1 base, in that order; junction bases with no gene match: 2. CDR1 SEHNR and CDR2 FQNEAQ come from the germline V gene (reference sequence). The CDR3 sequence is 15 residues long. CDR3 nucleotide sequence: TGTGCCAGCAGCTTAGCGGCAGGGGGGAACACTGAAGCTTTCTTT. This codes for CASSLAAGGNTEAFF.

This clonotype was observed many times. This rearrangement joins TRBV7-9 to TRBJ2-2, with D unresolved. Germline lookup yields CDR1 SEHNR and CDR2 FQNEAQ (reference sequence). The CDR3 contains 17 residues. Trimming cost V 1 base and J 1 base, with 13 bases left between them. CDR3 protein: CASSLVAPWLNTGELFF. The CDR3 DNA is TGTGCCAGCAGCTTAGTGGCTCCCTGGCTGAACACCGGGGAGCTGTTTTTT.

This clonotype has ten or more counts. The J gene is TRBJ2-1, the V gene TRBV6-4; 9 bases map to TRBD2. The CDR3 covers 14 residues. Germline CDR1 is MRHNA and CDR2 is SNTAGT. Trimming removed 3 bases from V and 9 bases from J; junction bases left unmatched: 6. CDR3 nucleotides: TGTGCCAGCAGTGATACGGGACTAGCCGGTGAGCAGTTCTTC. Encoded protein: CASSDTGLAGEQFF.

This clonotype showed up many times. DNA for the CDR3: TGTGCCAGCAGCCAGGGCACAGATACGCAGTATTTT. Translating it yields CASSQGTDTQYF. The chain is built from TRBV3-1 and TRBJ2-3; D gene uncertain. The CDR3 contains 12 residues. Germline assignment: CDR1 LGHDT and CDR2 YNNKEL (reference sequence). The V gene lost 3 bases and the J gene lost 1 base, with 2 bases spanning the gap.

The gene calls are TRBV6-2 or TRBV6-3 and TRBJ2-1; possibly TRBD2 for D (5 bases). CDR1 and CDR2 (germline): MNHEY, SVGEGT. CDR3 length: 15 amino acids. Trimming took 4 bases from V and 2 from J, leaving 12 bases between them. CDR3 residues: CASSLGPGAYNEQFF. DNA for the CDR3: TGTGCCAGCAGTTTGGGTCCCGGGGCCTACAATGAGCAGTTCTTC.

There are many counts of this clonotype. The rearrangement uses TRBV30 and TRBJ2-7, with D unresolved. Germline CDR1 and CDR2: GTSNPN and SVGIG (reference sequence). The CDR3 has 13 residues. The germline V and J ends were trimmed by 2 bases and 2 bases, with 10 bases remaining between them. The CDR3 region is CAWSSEPTYEQYF. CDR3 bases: TGTGCCTGGAGTTCGGAGCCCACCTACGAGCAGTACTTC.

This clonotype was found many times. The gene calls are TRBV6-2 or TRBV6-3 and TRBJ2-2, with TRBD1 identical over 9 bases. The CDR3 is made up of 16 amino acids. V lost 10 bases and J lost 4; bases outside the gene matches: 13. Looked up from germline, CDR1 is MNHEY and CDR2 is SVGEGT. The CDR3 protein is CATSGTGTRGTGELFF. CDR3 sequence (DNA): TGTGCCACCTCCGGGACAGGGACCCGTGGCACCGGGGAGCTGTTTTTT.

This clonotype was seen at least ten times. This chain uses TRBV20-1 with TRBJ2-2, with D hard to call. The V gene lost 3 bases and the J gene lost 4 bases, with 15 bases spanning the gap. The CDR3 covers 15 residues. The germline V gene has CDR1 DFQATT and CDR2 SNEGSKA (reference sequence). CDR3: CSARDARVGTGELFF. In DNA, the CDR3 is TGCAGTGCTAGGGATGCGCGAGTCGGCACCGGGGAGCTGTTTTTT.

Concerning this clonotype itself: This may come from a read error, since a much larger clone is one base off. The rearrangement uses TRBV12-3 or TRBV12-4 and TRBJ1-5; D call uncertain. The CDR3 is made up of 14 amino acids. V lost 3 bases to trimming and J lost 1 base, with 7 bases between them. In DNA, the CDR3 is TGTGCCAGCAGTTTGAACGGGAGCAATCAGCCCCAGCATTTT. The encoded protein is CASSLNGSNQPQHF.

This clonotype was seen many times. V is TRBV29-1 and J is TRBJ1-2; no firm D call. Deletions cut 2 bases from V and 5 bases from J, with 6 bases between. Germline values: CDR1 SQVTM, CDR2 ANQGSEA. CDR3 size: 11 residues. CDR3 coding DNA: TGCAGCGTTGAAAGCTTTTATGGCTACACCTTC. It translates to CSVESFYGYTF.

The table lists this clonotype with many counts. The CDR3 spells CASSLFTGVQFF. The CDR3 DNA sequence: TGTGCCAGCAGCTTATTTACGGGGGTACAGTTCTTC. This rearrangement joins TRBV6-6 to TRBJ2-1; possibly TRBD2 for D (6 bases). This CDR3 region has 12 residues. Trimming cost V 6 bases and J 13 bases, with 16 bases left between them. Germline CDR1 is MNHNY and CDR2 is SVGAGI (reference sequence).

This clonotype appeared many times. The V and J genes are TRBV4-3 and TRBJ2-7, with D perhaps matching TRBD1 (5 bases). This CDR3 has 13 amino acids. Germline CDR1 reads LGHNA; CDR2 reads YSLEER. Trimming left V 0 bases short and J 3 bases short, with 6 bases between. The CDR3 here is CASSQDQGYEQYF. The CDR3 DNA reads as TGCGCCAGCAGCCAAGATCAGGGCTACGAGCAGTACTTC.

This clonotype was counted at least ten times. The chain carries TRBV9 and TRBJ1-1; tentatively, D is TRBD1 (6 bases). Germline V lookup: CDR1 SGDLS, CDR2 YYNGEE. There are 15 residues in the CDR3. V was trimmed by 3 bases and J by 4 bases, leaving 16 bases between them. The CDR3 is CASSAGDRMGTEAFF. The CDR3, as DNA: TGTGCCAGCAGCGCAGGGGACCGGATGGGCACTGAAGCTTTCTTT.

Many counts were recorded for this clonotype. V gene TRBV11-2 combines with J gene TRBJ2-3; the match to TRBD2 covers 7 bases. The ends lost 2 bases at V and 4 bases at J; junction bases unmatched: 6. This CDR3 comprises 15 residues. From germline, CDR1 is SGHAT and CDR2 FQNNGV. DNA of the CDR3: TGTGCCAGCAGCTTATTGACGGGGAGGGCAGATACGCAGTATTTT. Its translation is CASSLLTGRADTQYF.

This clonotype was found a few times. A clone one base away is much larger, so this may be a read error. CDR3 bases: TGTGCCAGCAGCCGGCTAGCGGAAGGGCCTAATGAGCAGTTCTTC. Its translation: CASSRLAEGPNEQFF. This chain connects TRBV7-9 to TRBJ2-1; 7 bases line up with TRBD2. The V gene's germline CDR1 is SEHNR and CDR2 FQNEAQ (reference sequence). Trimming removed 5 bases from V and 7 bases from J; junction bases left unmatched: 11. The CDR3 extends over 15 amino acids. Full variable domain (remainder filled in from reference TRBV7-9 and TRBJ2-1): DTGVSQNPRHKITKRGQNVTFRCDPISEHNRLYWYRQTLGQGPEFLTYFQNEAQLEKSRLLSDRFSAERPKGSFSTLEIQRTEQGDSAMYLCASSRLAEGPNEQFFGPGTRLTVL.

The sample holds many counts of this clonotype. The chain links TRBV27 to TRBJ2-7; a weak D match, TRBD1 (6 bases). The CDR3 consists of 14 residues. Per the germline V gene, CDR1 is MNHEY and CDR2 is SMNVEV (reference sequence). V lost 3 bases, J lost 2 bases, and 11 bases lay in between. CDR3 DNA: TGTGCCAGCAGTTTCGGGACACCGACCTACGAGCAGTACTTC. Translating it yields CASSFGTPTYEQYF.

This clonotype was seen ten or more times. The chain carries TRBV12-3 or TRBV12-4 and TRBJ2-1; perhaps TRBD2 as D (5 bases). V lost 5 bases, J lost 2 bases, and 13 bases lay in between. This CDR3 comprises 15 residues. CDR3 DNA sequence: TGTGCCAGCAGTCCCTGGCTAGCCCCCTACAATGAGCAGTTCTTC. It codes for CASSPWLAPYNEQFF.

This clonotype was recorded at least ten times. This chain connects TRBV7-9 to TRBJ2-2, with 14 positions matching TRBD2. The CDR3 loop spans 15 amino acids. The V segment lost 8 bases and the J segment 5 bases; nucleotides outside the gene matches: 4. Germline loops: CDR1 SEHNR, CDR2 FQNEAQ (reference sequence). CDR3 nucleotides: TGTGCCAGCGGGACTAGCGGGAGAGGTACCGGGGAGCTGTTTTTT. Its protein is CASGTSGRGTGELFF.

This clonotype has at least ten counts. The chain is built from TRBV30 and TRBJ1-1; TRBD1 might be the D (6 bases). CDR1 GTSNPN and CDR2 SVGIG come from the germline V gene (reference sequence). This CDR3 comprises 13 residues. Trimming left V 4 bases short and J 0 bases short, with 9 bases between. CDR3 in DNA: TGTGCCTGGAATACAGGGATGAACACTGAAGCTTTCTTT. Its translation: CAWNTGMNTEAFF.

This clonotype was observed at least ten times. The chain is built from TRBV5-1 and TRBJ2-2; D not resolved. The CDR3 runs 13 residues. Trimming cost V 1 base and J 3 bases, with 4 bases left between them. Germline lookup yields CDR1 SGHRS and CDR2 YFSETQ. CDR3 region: CASSLLDTGELFF. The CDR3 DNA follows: TGCGCCAGCAGCTTGTTGGACACCGGGGAGCTGTTTTTT.

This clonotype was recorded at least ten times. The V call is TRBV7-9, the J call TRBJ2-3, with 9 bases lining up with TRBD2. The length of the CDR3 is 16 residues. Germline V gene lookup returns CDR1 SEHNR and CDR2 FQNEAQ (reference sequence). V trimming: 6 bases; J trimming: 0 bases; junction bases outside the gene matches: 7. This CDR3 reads CASRRTTSGSTDTQYF. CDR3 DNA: TGTGCCAGCAGACGAACAACTAGCGGGAGCACAGATACGCAGTATTTT.

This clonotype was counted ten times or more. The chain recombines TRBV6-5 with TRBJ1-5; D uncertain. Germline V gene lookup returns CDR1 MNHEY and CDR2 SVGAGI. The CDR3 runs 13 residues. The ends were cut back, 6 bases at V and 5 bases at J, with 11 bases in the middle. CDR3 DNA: TGTGCCAGCAGACCAGGACGTGATCAGCCCCAGCATTTT. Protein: CASRPGRDQPQHF.